Presented here are 13 T cell receptor beta chains from one specimen sequenced in a study of graft-versus-host responses after intestinal transplantation. No antigen is known for these receptors. TCRdb's table, derived via immunoSEQ multiplex PCR, lists solely in-frame clones and lacks some. The top ten clones hold over 0.2% of a sample with 40,000 or so clones, roughly 96% of them seen once. The sample here was unstimulated CD8+ T cells sorted from spleen or lymph node cells, taken before transplant. These receptors were obtained from a human donor who was the organ donor for an intestinal transplant.

The table lists this clone with a few counts. The chain links TRBV10-2 to TRBJ1-5; D might be TRBD1 (5 bases). Trimming removed 4 bases at V and 3 bases at J, with 7 bases between. The germline V gene encodes CDR1 WSHSY and CDR2 SAAADI. The CDR3 covers 13 residues. The CDR3 DNA follows: TGCGCCAGCAGTGGACAGCACAATCAGCCCCAGCATTTT. This translates into CASSGQHNQPQHF.

The chain employs TRBV6-6 and TRBJ2-2; no clear D. The CDR3 is 14 amino acids. Trimming took off 6 bases at V and 7 bases at J, with 15 bases between the two ends. Germline CDR1 reads MNHNY; CDR2 reads SVGAGI (reference sequence). This chain's CDR3 is CASSHQSYGGELFF. CDR3 bases: TGTGCCAGCAGCCACCAAAGTTATGGCGGGGAGCTGTTTTTT.

Written as DNA, the CDR3 is TGTGCCAGCAGTTCAGCGAATCTGCTAGCGGGGGGACGAAACTACGAGCAGTACTTC. Encoded protein: CASSSANLLAGGRNYEQYF. The genes are TRBV28 and TRBJ2-7; the match to TRBD2 covers 11 bases. Germline CDR1 MDHEN, CDR2 SYDVKM. V shed 4 bases, J shed 3 bases, and the junction held 17 bases outside the gene matches. The CDR3 runs 19 residues.

The rearrangement uses TRBV28 and TRBJ1-4; a weak D match, TRBD1 (6 bases). Germline lookup yields CDR1 MDHEN and CDR2 SYDVKM. The CDR3 runs to 18 residues. V was trimmed by 2 bases and J by 2 bases, leaving 18 bases between them. CDR3 sequence: CASSLPLLRGGTNEKLFF. In nucleotides, the CDR3 is TGTGCCAGCAGTTTACCCCTTTTGAGAGGGGGTACTAATGAAAAACTGTTTTTT.

This chain uses TRBV5-4 with TRBJ2-7; 8 nucleotides align to TRBD1. In germline, CDR1 is SGHNT, CDR2 YYREEE (reference sequence). There are 15 residues in the CDR3. V lost 4 bases and J lost 7; bases outside the gene matches: 13. The CDR3 sequence is CASSIRDRRPKEQYF. CDR3 nucleotide sequence: TGTGCCAGCAGCATCCGGGACAGGCGCCCCAAGGAGCAGTACTTC.

The V call is TRBV4-3, the J call TRBJ1-2, with TRBD1 as a possible D gene (6 bases). The CDR3 sequence is 15 residues long. The ends were cut back, 1 base at V and 4 bases at J, with 13 bases in the middle. Germline CDR1 is LGHNA and CDR2 is YSLEER. Written as DNA, the CDR3 is TGCGCCAGCAGCCAAGGAACAGGAGGGGGCTATGGCTACACCTTC. Translation: CASSQGTGGGYGYTF.

This clone appeared a single time. This chain uses TRBV19 with TRBJ2-5, with 7 bases lining up with TRBD2. Germline trimming cut 3 bases from V and 3 bases from J; bases unmatched to any gene: 4. CDR1 and CDR2 from the germline V gene are LNHDA and SQIVND (reference sequence). The CDR3 runs 14 residues. The CDR3 protein is CASSMLLAEETQYF. The CDR3 region has the DNA TGTGCCAGTAGTATGCTGCTAGCGGAAGAGACCCAGTACTTC. Looking up the rest from reference TRBV19 and TRBJ2-5 gives the full variable domain: DGGITQSPKYLFRKEGQNVTLSCEQNLNHDAMYWYRQDPGQGLRLIYYSQIVNDFQKGDIAEGYSVSREKKESFPLTVTSAQKNPTAFYLCASSMLLAEETQYFGPGTRLLVL.

In DNA, the CDR3 is TGTGCCAGCAGCCGGGGACTTCAATCCTACGAGCAGTACTTC. Its translation is CASSRGLQSYEQYF. The chain has TRBV9 and TRBJ2-7; possibly TRBD2 for D (6 bases). Germline V CDR1 and CDR2: SGDLS, YYNGEE. This CDR3 is built from 14 residues. Trimming took off 4 bases at V and 1 base at J, with 12 bases between the two ends.

The chain couples TRBV7-9 to TRBJ2-2; D is unclear. CDR3 length: 14 amino acids. Per the germline V gene, CDR1 is SEHNR and CDR2 is FQNEAQ (reference sequence). Trimming took off 8 bases at V and 6 bases at J, with 16 bases between the two ends. This CDR3 is CASAYFAAAGELFF. CDR3 coding DNA: TGTGCCAGCGCTTACTTTGCGGCGGCCGGGGAGCTGTTTTTT.

The rearrangement uses TRBV14 and TRBJ2-1; perhaps TRBD2 as D (6 bases). V was pared by 0 bases and J by 0 bases, with 9 bases between. The CDR3 runs to 16 residues. Germline V CDR1 and CDR2: SGHDN, FVKESK. The CDR3 spells CASSQDRGSSYNEQFF. CDR3 DNA: TGTGCCAGCAGCCAAGATCGGGGGAGCTCCTACAATGAGCAGTTCTTC.

This chain connects TRBV4-3 to TRBJ1-2; D gene unclear. The CDR3 runs to 15 residues. CDR1 is LGHNA and CDR2 is YSLEER in the germline V gene. Trimming took 1 base from V and 4 from J, leaving 13 bases between them. CDR3 residues: CASSQVSGGGYGYTF. The CDR3 DNA reads TGCGCCAGCAGCCAAGTTTCGGGAGGCGGCTATGGCTACACCTTC.

J is TRBJ2-1 and V is TRBV7-9; TRBD2 matches 9 bases. The CDR3 has 16 amino acids. V trimming: 5 bases; J trimming: 5 bases; junction bases outside the gene matches: 10. Germline CDR1 and CDR2: SEHNR and FQNEAQ (reference sequence). The CDR3 here is CASSQSGGPTDNEQFF. The CDR3 DNA reads as TGTGCCAGCAGCCAGAGCGGGGGGCCCACCGACAATGAGCAGTTCTTC.

The CDR3 nucleotides read TGTGCCAGCAGCTCACAGGGATCTGGGGCCAACGTCCTGACTTTC. It yields the protein CASSSQGSGANVLTF. V is TRBV11-3 and J is TRBJ2-6, with TRBD1 as a possible D gene (6 bases). Trimming took 4 bases from V and 1 from J, leaving 8 bases between them. The CDR3 spans 15 residues. Germline V gives CDR1 SGHNT, CDR2 YENEEA.